This TCR beta chain originates from a study of shared clonotypes between healthy human individuals. Study in general: Researchers drew samples from a couple of women and a few men aged 18 to 49. Used for every donor were three CD4 naive, three CD4 memory, two CD8 naive and one CD8 memory plate.

Naive CD8 cells were CD45RO-negative, positively selected for CCR7, excluding terminally differentiated effector memory CD45RA+ cells. V dropped 4 bases and J dropped 4 bases, with 12 bases sitting between them. The CDR3 has 14 amino acids. Germline V gene sequence: CDR1 SGDLS, CDR2 YYNGEE. Sequencing used immunoSEQ multiplex PCR; TCRdb keeps in-frame clones, though not all of them. The table records under 600,000 clones, about 98% of them present only once. Sequenced input: naive CD8+ T cells sorted from blood. The chain has TRBV9 and TRBJ1-5, with D unclear. This sequence originates from a man aged 30-40 years in good health. This CDR3 reads CASSPGAGNQPQHF. CDR3 coding DNA: TGTGCCAGCAGCCCGGGCGCCGGTAATCAGCCCCAGCATTTT.